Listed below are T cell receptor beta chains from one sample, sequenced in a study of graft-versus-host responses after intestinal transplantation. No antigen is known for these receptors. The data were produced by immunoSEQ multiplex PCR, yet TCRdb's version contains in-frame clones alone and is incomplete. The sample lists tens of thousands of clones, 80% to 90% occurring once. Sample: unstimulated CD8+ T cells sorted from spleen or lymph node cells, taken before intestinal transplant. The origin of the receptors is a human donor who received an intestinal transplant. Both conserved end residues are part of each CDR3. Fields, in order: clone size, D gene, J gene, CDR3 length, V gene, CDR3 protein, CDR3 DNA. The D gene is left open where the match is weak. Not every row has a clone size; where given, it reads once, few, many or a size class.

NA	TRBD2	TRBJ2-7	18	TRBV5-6	CASSSDGTSGEVSYEQYF	TGTGCCAGCAGCTCCGACGGGACTAGCGGGGAAGTGAGCTACGAGCAGTACTTC
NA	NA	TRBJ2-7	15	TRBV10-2	CASSESAQRPYEQYF	TGCGCCAGCAGTGAGTCTGCCCAGCGGCCCTACGAGCAGTACTTC
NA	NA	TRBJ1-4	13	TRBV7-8	CASSLVNYEKLFF	TGTGCCAGCAGCTTAGTTAATTATGAGAAACTGTTTTTT
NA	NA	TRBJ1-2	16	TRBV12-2	CASRLARKETNYGYTF	TGTGCAAGTCGCTTAGCGCGCAAGGAGACTAACTATGGCTACACCTTC
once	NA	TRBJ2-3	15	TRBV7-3	CASSLAGDPTDTQYF	TGTGCCAGCAGCTTAGCCGGAGATCCCACAGATACGCAGTATTTT
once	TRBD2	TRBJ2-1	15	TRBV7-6	CASSLASGSSNEQFF	TGTGCCAGCAGCTTAGCTAGCGGGTCTAGCAATGAGCAGTTCTTC
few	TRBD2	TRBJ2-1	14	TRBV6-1	CASSAGLEYNEQFF	TGTGCCAGCAGTGCAGGACTAGAATACAATGAGCAGTTCTTC
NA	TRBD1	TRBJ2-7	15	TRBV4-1	CASSPGTGSGYEQYF	TGCGCCAGCAGCCCTGGGACAGGGTCGGGCTACGAGCAGTACTTC
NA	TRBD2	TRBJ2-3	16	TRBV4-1	CASSQGASGSFDTQYF	TGCGCCAGCAGCCAAGGTGCAAGCGGGAGTTTCGATACGCAGTATTTT
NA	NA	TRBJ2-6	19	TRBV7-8	CASSLNGLGQRPGANVLTF	TGTGCCAGCAGCTTAAACGGTCTTGGACAAAGACCAGGGGCCAACGTCCTGACTTTC
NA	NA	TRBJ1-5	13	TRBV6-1	CAGRHRANQPQHF	TGTGCCGGCAGACACAGGGCGAATCAGCCCCAGCATTTT
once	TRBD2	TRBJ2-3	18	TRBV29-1	CSVDGVRERDSSTDTQYF	TGCAGCGTTGACGGGGTGCGGGAGAGGGACTCTAGCACAGATACGCAGTATTTT
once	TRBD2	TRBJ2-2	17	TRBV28	CASTSPSSGVNTGELFF	TGTGCCAGCACGTCCCCATCAAGCGGGGTTAACACCGGGGAGCTGTTTTTT
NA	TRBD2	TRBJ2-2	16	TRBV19	CASSIRAGGRTGELFF	TGTGCCAGTAGTATAAGGGCGGGAGGGCGGACCGGGGAGCTGTTTTTT
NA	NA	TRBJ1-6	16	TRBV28	CASLAAIGSYNSPLHF	TGTGCCAGCTTAGCGGCGATAGGGTCCTATAATTCACCCCTCCACTTT
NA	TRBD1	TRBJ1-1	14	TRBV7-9	CASSLGDRGDGAFF	TGTGCCAGCAGCTTAGGGGACAGGGGAGACGGAGCTTTCTTT
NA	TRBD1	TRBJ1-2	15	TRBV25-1	CASSGQGAYLNGYTF	TGTGCCAGCTCGGGACAGGGCGCCTATCTTAATGGCTACACCTTC
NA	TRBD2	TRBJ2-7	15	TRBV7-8	CASSREGRASYEQYF	TGTGCCAGCAGCAGGGAGGGACGGGCCTCCTACGAGCAGTACTTC
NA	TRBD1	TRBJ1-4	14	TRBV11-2	CASKPDRLNEKLFF	TGTGCCAGCAAACCGGACAGGCTTAATGAAAAACTGTTTTTT
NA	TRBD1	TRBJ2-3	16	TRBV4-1	CASSQDTGTEEDTQYF	TGCGCCAGCAGCCAAGATACCGGGACAGAGGAAGATACGCAGTATTTT
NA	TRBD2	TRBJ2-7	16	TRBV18	CASSPAFSGREYEQYF	TGTGCCAGCTCACCCGCTTTTAGCGGGAGGGAATACGAGCAGTACTTC
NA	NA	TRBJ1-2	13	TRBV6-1	CASSVDSNYGYTF	TGTGCCAGCAGTGTAGATAGTAACTATGGCTACACCTTC
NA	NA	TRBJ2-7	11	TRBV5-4	CASSSPYEQYF	TGTGCCAGCAGCTCTCCCTACGAGCAGTACTTC
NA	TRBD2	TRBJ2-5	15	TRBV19	CASSPRLAGGRTQYF	TGTGCCAGTAGTCCCCGACTAGCGGGAGGACGGACCCAGTACTTC
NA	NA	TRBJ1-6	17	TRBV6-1	CASSERTDSSYNSPLHF	TGTGCCAGCAGTGAGAGGACAGACAGCTCCTATAATTCACCCCTCCACTTT
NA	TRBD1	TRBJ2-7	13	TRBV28	CASSSTGGDEQYF	TGTGCCAGCAGTTCTACAGGGGGAGACGAGCAGTACTTC
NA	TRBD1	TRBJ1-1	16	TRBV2	CASRADRRPMNTEAFF	TGTGCCAGCAGGGCGGACAGGCGACCCATGAACACTGAAGCTTTCTTT
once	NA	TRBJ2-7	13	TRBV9	CASSSRHRGALDF	TGTGCCAGCAGCTCGAGGCACCGCGGGGCCTTAGACTTC
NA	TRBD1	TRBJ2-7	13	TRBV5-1	CASSQGQTYEQYF	TGCGCCAGCAGCCAGGGACAGACCTACGAGCAGTACTTC